The 11 T cell receptor beta chains presented below share a single source sample, sequenced in a study of T cells in Graves' hyperthyroidism and ophthalmopathy. The CDR3 regions of TCR beta were amplified from RNA transcripts. An initial round of RT-PCR targeting the TCR CDR3 relied on the HTBI primer set. TCRdb re-called the multiplex PCR reads with MiXCR, one entry per CDR3 protein. The repertoire includes approximately 620,000 distinct CDR3 sequences, approximately 14% of them detected once, and 5% to 7% sits in the top ten. The sequenced sample consisted of blood. All receptors come from a woman in her 30s with Graves' hyperthyroidism that later progressed to Graves' ophthalmopathy.

This clonotype was seen many times. The V gene is TRBV6-2 or TRBV6-3, the J gene TRBJ2-4; no reliable D call. CDR1 and CDR2 from the germline V gene are MNHEY and SVGEGT. V was cut by 7 bases and J by 5 bases, with 9 bases left in between. This CDR3 comprises 12 residues. The DNA for the CDR3 is TGTGCCAGCACTTTCCCGGAAAACATTCAGTACTTC. Protein sequence: CASTFPENIQYF.

This clonotype was seen at least ten times. The CDR3 reads CASSQHNEQFF. DNA for the CDR3: TGTGCCAGCAGCCAGCACAATGAGCAGTTCTTC. This rearrangement joins TRBV14 to TRBJ2-1; D gene uncertain. V gave up 3 bases and J gave up 5 bases, with 2 bases separating them. This CDR3 is 11 amino acids long. Germline CDR1 and CDR2: SGHDN and FVKESK.

This clonotype was seen repeatedly, ten times or more. This sequence joins TRBV20-1 and TRBJ2-7, with D perhaps given as TRBD1 or TRBD2 (5 bases each). This CDR3 spans 12 amino acids. CDR1 is DFQATT, CDR2 SNEGSKA, per germline (reference sequence). The V gene lost 1 base and the J gene lost 3 bases, with 7 bases spanning the gap. DNA for the CDR3: TGCAGTGCTAGAGGGGGGATCTACGAGCAGTACTTC. This gives the protein CSARGGIYEQYF.

The J gene is TRBJ2-5, the V gene TRBV3-1; D call uncertain. The germline V gene has CDR1 LGHDT and CDR2 YNNKEL (reference sequence). Trimming left V 3 bases short and J 3 bases short, with 8 bases between. There are 13 residues in the CDR3. The CDR3 here is CASSHRMEETQYF. The CDR3 nucleotides read TGTGCCAGCAGCCATCGAATGGAAGAGACCCAGTACTTC.

This clonotype was detected many times. Compared with germline, one end of the junction differs, possibly owing to a read error. The chain couples TRBV12-3 or TRBV12-4 to TRBJ1-1; tentative D call: TRBD1 (5 bases). This CDR3 has 13 amino acids. The CDR3 nucleotides are TGCGCCAGCAGCTTGGCCGGGGGCACTGAAGCTTTCTTT. It translates to CASSLAGGTEAFF.

The chain employs TRBV16 and TRBJ2-2; TRBD1 is a possible D gene (5 bases). V lost 3 bases and J 1 base, leaving 6 bases between the germline ends. Germline V gene lookup returns CDR1 KGHSY and CDR2 FQNENV. The CDR3 extends over 14 amino acids. This chain's CDR3 is CASSQDKNTGELFF. The CDR3 bases are TGTGCCAGCAGCCAGGACAAGAACACCGGGGAGCTGTTTTTT. The whole variable domain, remainder taken from reference TRBV16 and TRBJ2-2, is GEEVAQTPKHLVRGEGQKAKLYCAPIKGHSYVFWYQQVLKNEFKFLISFQNENVFDETGMPKERFSAKCLPNSPCSLEIQATKLEDSAVYFCASSQDKNTGELFFGEGSRLTVL.

The rearrangement joins TRBV5-8 to TRBJ1-1, with unresolved D. This CDR3 is built from 17 residues. Germline-derived CDR1 and CDR2 are SGHTS and YDEGEE. The V and J ends lost 4 bases and 0 bases respectively, with 19 bases between them. CDR3 nucleotide sequence: TGTGCCAGCAGCCCCCCCGGAAGGAGCCTAATGAACACTGAAGCTTTCTTT. Encoded protein: CASSPPGRSLMNTEAFF.

This clonotype has at least ten counts. The V gene is TRBV6-2 or TRBV6-3, the J gene TRBJ2-1, with TRBD2 matching over 12 bases. Germline V gives CDR1 MNHEY, CDR2 SVGEGT. This CDR3 comprises 17 residues. V gave up 7 bases and J gave up 6 bases; unmatched junction bases: 13. In DNA form, the CDR3 reads TGTGCCAGCAACGATACCCCTAGCGGGAGGGCCCGCAATGAGCAGTTCTTC. This encodes CASNDTPSGRARNEQFF.

This clonotype was observed many times. The gene calls are TRBV11-3 and TRBJ2-7, with TRBD1 identical over 8 bases. This CDR3 spans 16 amino acids. Germline values: CDR1 SGHNT, CDR2 YENEEA. V lost 5 bases to trimming and J lost 0 bases; unmatched junction nucleotides: 9. The DNA of the CDR3 is TGTGCCAGCAGCATCTCGACAGGGGCACTCTCCTACGAGCAGTACTTC. This translates into CASSISTGALSYEQYF.

The rearrangement joins TRBV7-9 to TRBJ2-1; TRBD2 matches 7 bases. V was clipped by 4 bases and J by 5 bases; unmatched bases: 11. Germline CDR1 SEHNR, CDR2 FQNEAQ (reference sequence). The CDR3 extends over 16 amino acids. CDR3: CASSSLGGRGDNEQFF. In DNA form, the CDR3 reads TGTGCCAGCAGCTCCCTCGGCGGGAGAGGGGACAATGAGCAGTTCTTC.

This clonotype has a handful of counts. The V and J genes are TRBV30 and TRBJ1-5, with TRBD1 as a possible D gene (5 bases). The germline CDR1 and CDR2 sequences are GTSNPN and SVGIG (reference sequence). V shed 7 bases and J shed 4 bases, with 14 bases lying between them. The CDR3 covers 13 residues. CDR3 region: CAFHLGGNQPQHF. As DNA, the CDR3 is TGTGCCTTTCACCTGGGGGGGAATCAGCCCCAGCATTTT.